This T cell receptor (beta chain) came from a study of T cells after yellow fever vaccination. Trimming removed 6 bases from V and 2 bases from J, with 17 bases in between. The CDR3 consists of 15 residues. Germline CDR1 and CDR2: DFQATT and SNEGSKA (reference sequence). Template-switching 5'RACE yielded the TCR cDNA; a universal primer site and UMIs were added in the process. TCRdb analysed the 5' RACE reads with MiXCR anew, one entry per CDR3 protein. Here the sample spans 510,000 or so distinct CDR3 sequences, 15% to 20% being singletons. The table lists this clonotype with a few counts. The TCR originated in a young man who received the YFV17D yellow fever vaccine. This specimen consisted of PBMCs, obtained 15 days after the yellow fever booster vaccination. The V call is TRBV20-1, the J call TRBJ2-1; D is perhaps TRBD2 (5 bases). Written as DNA, the CDR3 is TGCAGTGCAACTGCGGGCCGAGGCCCCTACAATGAGCAGTTCTTC. It translates to CSATAGRGPYNEQFF.